This T cell receptor beta chain was recovered during a study of T cell changes during pregnancy in multiple sclerosis. Data came from immunoSEQ multiplex PCR; TCRdb stores just in-frame clones and leaves some out. This sample has approximately 80,000 clones, with around 93% found just once. This receptor was obtained from a female donor in good health, enrolled as a control in a pregnancy study. This material consisted of peripheral blood, taken in the second trimester of pregnancy.

CDR3 sequence: CASSHPGASTDTQYF. The CDR3 nucleotides are TGCGCCAGCAGCCACCCAGGGGCCAGCACAGATACGCAGTATTTT. This sequence joins TRBV4-3 and TRBJ2-3; possibly TRBD1 for D (6 bases). Trimming removed 3 bases from V and 0 bases from J, with 10 bases in between. CDR1 is LGHNA and CDR2 is YSLEER in the germline V gene. This CDR3 has 15 amino acids.